The TCR beta chain under discussion was sequenced for a study of cytomegalovirus exposure and HLA in healthy donors. Germline CDR1 is SGHRS and CDR2 is YFSETQ. V was trimmed by 4 bases and J by 8 bases, leaving 18 bases between them. This CDR3 region has 14 residues. Here immunoSEQ multiplex PCR was the method, and the copy in TCRdb shows in-frame clones only, minus some. Counted here are about 250,000 clones, roughly 89% occurring once; the ten biggest clones make up around 2.6%. As regards this clone: Its antigen is unknown.

General observations from the study: In vitro testing confirmed a few CMV-associated chains as specific for CMV antigens. Some public TCRs appeared in many individuals, while most sequences were rare.

The study drew the donors from its 120-subject validation cohort, separate from the roughly 700-subject first cohort. The chain links TRBV5-1 to TRBJ1-1; D is undetermined. This sequence originates from a man aged 18-30 years in good health and CMV-seronegative. Sequencing was carried out using PBMCs. CDR3 in amino acids: CASSPGSGLPEAFF. In DNA form, the CDR3 reads TGCGCCAGCAGCCCCGGTTCAGGACTGCCGGAAGCTTTCTTT.